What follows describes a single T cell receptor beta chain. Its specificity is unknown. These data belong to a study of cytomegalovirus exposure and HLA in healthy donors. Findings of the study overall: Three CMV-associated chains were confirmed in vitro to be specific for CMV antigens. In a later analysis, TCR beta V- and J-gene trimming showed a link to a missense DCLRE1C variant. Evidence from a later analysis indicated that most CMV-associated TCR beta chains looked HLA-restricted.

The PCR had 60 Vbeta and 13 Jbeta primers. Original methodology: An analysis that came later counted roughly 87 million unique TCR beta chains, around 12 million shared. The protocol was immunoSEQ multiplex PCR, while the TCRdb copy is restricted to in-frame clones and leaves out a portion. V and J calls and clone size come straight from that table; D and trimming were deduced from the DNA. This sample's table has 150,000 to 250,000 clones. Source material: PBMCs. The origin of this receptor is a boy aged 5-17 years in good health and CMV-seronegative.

The CDR3 DNA sequence: TGTGCCAGCAGTTTAGCGGTGGGGGGTTCAGATACGCAGTATTTT. Its translation is CASSLAVGGSDTQYF. The chain is built from TRBV6-5 and TRBJ2-3; TRBD2 is a possible D gene (6 bases). V was pared by 4 bases and J by 4 bases, with 15 bases between. Germline-derived CDR1 and CDR2 are MNHEY and SVGAGI. CDR3 length: 15 residues.